The 23 T cell receptor beta chains reported below all come from one sample, sequenced in a study of T cell repertoires in cytomegalovirus infection. TCRdb analysed the reads with MiXCR anew, one entry per CDR3 protein. Among nearly 650,000 distinct CDR3 sequences, roughly a quarter were seen once, and the ten largest hold 8%. Sequenced material: CD8+ T cells from PBMCs. All receptors come from a human donor in good health (CMV status not recorded). Some clones in this sample may be carry-over from other donors' samples.

The V gene is TRBV20-1, the J gene TRBJ2-3; D gene uncertain. The V gene's germline CDR1 is DFQATT and CDR2 SNEGSKA (reference sequence). Trimming cost V 6 bases and J 2 bases, with 12 bases left between them. The CDR3 runs to 13 residues. In nucleotides, the CDR3 is TGCAGTGCCATACTATCGGCCACAGATACGCAGTATTTT. As protein: CSAILSATDTQYF.

The table lists this clonotype with many counts. V usage is TRBV11-2 and J usage is TRBJ2-2; D not certain. Per the germline V gene, CDR1 is SGHAT and CDR2 is FQNNGV. The ends were cut back, 3 bases at V and 5 bases at J, with 13 bases in the middle. The CDR3 covers 15 residues. The CDR3 DNA is TGTGCCAGCAGCTTGAATCTAGGTTGGACCGGGGAGCTGTTTTTT. Amino acid sequence: CASSLNLGWTGELFF.

In its sample, this clonotype was seen a few times. The chain joins TRBV7-9 to TRBJ1-3; 7 bases are a match to TRBD1. The germline gives CDR1 SEHNR, CDR2 FQNEAQ (reference sequence). This CDR3 region has 17 residues. J was trimmed by 0 bases and V by 5 bases; bases with no gene match: 10. This CDR3 is CASSPQDRPYSGNTIYF. In DNA, the CDR3 is TGTGCCAGCAGCCCCCAGGACAGGCCCTACTCTGGAAACACCATATATTTT.

The chain is built from TRBV6-2 or TRBV6-3 and TRBJ2-1; D is ambiguous. Between the trimmed V and J ends, which lost 7 bases and 10 bases, there was a span of 14 bases. The CDR3 length is 12 residues. Germline CDR1 reads MNHEY; CDR2 reads SVGEGT. The CDR3 loop reads CASITLRGEQFF. CDR3 DNA: TGTGCCAGCATCACACTCCGAGGAGAGCAGTTCTTC.

This clonotype was observed a handful of times. The chain has TRBV20-1 and TRBJ2-1, with TRBD2 matching over 10 bases. The CDR3 contains 14 residues. Germline loops: CDR1 DFQATT, CDR2 SNEGSKA (reference sequence). The V segment lost 6 bases and the J segment 6 bases; nucleotides outside the gene matches: 8. The CDR3 bases are TGCAGTGCAGGAGGCCTAGCGGGGGCCAATGAGCAGTTCTTC. The encoded protein is CSAGGLAGANEQFF.

The rearrangement uses TRBV28 and TRBJ2-6; 7 bases are shared with TRBD1. Per the germline V gene, CDR1 is MDHEN and CDR2 is SYDVKM. CDR3 length: 17 residues. V gave up 10 bases and J gave up 0 bases; unmatched junction bases: 12. CDR3 sequence (DNA): TGTGCCACCCGGACAGGCACGGTTGGCTCTGGGGCCAACGTCCTGACTTTC. Its protein product is CATRTGTVGSGANVLTF.

This chain links TRBV7-9 with TRBJ2-5, with D perhaps matching TRBD1 (6 bases). The CDR3 has 16 residues. V lost 5 bases and J 2 bases, leaving 18 bases between the germline ends. The V gene's germline CDR1 is SEHNR and CDR2 FQNEAQ (reference sequence). In nucleotides, the CDR3 is TGTGCCAGCAGCCCAACGACAGGAACTGATCAAGAGACCCAGTACTTC. Amino acid sequence: CASSPTTGTDQETQYF.

A few counts support this clonotype. The rearrangement links TRBV29-1 to TRBJ2-1; perhaps TRBD2 as D (6 bases). The CDR3 length is 14 residues. Germline V gives CDR1 SQVTM, CDR2 ANQGSEA. Trimming pared 3 bases from V and 14 bases from J, leaving 23 bases between. The CDR3, as DNA: TGCAGCGTTGAGGGGGAGGAGGGCAGTTCCGGGGAGTTCTTC. Residues: CSVEGEEGSSGEFF.

This clonotype appeared a single time. CDR3 sequence: CSVEDRGGPRDTQYF. The DNA for the CDR3 is TGCAGCGTTGAAGATCGCGGGGGGCCTAGAGATACGCAGTATTTT. The chain links TRBV29-1 to TRBJ2-3, with 8 bases aligning to TRBD2. The CDR3 sequence is 15 residues long. V was pared by 0 bases and J by 5 bases, with 7 bases of the junction left unmatched. CDR1 SQVTM and CDR2 ANQGSEA come from the germline V gene.

The chain is built from TRBV6-1 and TRBJ2-3; maybe TRBD2 (9 bases). CDR1 is MNHNS, CDR2 SASEGT, per germline. V lost 5 bases, J lost 0 bases, and 21 bases lay in between. The CDR3 contains 18 residues. In nucleotides, the CDR3 is TGTGCCAGCAGTCCCCTAAACAGGGGGACTAGCAGCACAGATACGCAGTATTTT. Amino acid sequence: CASSPLNRGTSSTDTQYF.

This clonotype has only a few counts. The rearrangement uses TRBV6-2 or TRBV6-3 and TRBJ2-3; TRBD1 or TRBD2 may be the D gene (5 bases each). This CDR3 is built from 14 residues. Germline assignment: CDR1 MNHEY and CDR2 SVGEGT. V lost 5 bases, J lost 0 bases, and 9 bases lay in between. The CDR3 reads CASSTGLSTDTQYF. CDR3 coding DNA: TGTGCCAGCAGTACGGGGCTTAGCACAGATACGCAGTATTTT.

This clonotype was seen at least ten times. The CDR3 nucleotides read TGTGCCAGCAGGCCCGCGGGGACAGGGGACACGCCGGGGAATGAGCAGTTCTTC. Amino acids: CASRPAGTGDTPGNEQFF. The V and J genes are TRBV6-6 and TRBJ2-1; 10 positions match TRBD1. The J segment lost 7 bases and the V segment lost 6 bases, leaving 18 bases of the junction unmatched. The CDR3 contains 18 residues. The V gene's germline CDR1 is MNHNY and CDR2 SVGAGI (reference sequence).

This clonotype was observed a few times. The V and J genes are TRBV28 and TRBJ2-5; D remains ambiguous. Trimming pared 3 bases from V and 11 bases from J, leaving 13 bases between. CDR1 is MDHEN, CDR2 SYDVKM, per germline. This CDR3 has 12 amino acids. DNA of the CDR3: TGTGCCAGCAGTTTCGTTGCGGACGGGCAGTACTTC. Its protein product is CASSFVADGQYF.

There are many counts of this clonotype. The chain employs TRBV7-6 and TRBJ2-2; D gene unclear. CDR3 length equals 15 residues. Germline V gene sequence: CDR1 SGHVS, CDR2 FNYEAQ. Trimming took off 1 base at V and 3 bases at J, with 9 bases between the two ends. As DNA, the CDR3 is TGTGCCAGCAGCTTAGGCGCCCTCGACACCGGGGAGCTGTTTTTT. Translated: CASSLGALDTGELFF.

This sequence joins TRBV20-1 and TRBJ2-5, with no clear D. CDR3 size: 14 residues. V was pared by 0 bases and J by 7 bases, with 15 bases between. Per germline, CDR1 DFQATT and CDR2 SNEGSKA (reference sequence). In DNA, the CDR3 is TGCAGTGCTAGAGATCTCCAGAGGAAAGGGACCCAGTACTTC. Encoded protein: CSARDLQRKGTQYF.

This clonotype was counted only a few times. The chain has TRBV7-9 and TRBJ2-7, with TRBD1 identical over 8 bases. Germline V CDR1 and CDR2: SEHNR, FQNEAQ (reference sequence). The CDR3 consists of 13 residues. Unmatched junction bases numbered 4, after V lost 2 bases and J lost 7 bases. The CDR3 region has the DNA TGTGCCAGCAGCTTAACCGACAGGGGAGAGCAGTACGTC. Amino acid sequence: CASSLTDRGEQYV.

This clonotype has just a few counts. This chain uses TRBV3-1 with TRBJ2-5; 7 nucleotides line up with TRBD1. V gave up 4 bases and J gave up 5 bases; unmatched junction bases: 13. Germline V gene sequence: CDR1 LGHDT, CDR2 YNNKEL (reference sequence). The CDR3 loop spans 16 amino acids. The CDR3 DNA reads as TGTGCCAGCAGCCTACCCTTTAAGGGGGCCGGGGAGACCCAGTACTTC. Translated, it gives CASSLPFKGAGETQYF.

A few counts support this clonotype. The chain couples TRBV6-5 to TRBJ2-1; a possible D gene is TRBD2 (7 bases). With 1 base removed from V and 0 bases from J, the gap between germline ends came to 22 bases. The CDR3 spans 20 residues. Germline V lookup: CDR1 MNHEY, CDR2 SVGAGI. CDR3 coding DNA: TGTGCCAGCAGTTACTTATCGGGGGGCCCAAGTAAAAGCTCCTACAATGAGCAGTTCTTC. It codes for CASSYLSGGPSKSSYNEQFF.

This clonotype was seen repeatedly, ten times or more. This chain links TRBV7-2 with TRBJ2-7; the D is unclear. The V end was cut by 1 base, the J end by 6 bases, with 10 bases between. Looked up from germline, CDR1 is SGHTA and CDR2 is FQGNSA. The CDR3 is 13 amino acids. CDR3 sequence (DNA): TGTGCCAGCAGCTTAGGTTGGCCGGGCGAGCAGTACTTC. Translation: CASSLGWPGEQYF.

This clonotype was seen a handful of times. The rearrangement joins TRBV28 to TRBJ2-3; TRBD2 is a possible D gene (5 bases). V was clipped by 6 bases and J by 0 bases, with 16 bases between them. The CDR3 consists of 16 residues. The germline gives CDR1 MDHEN, CDR2 SYDVKM. The CDR3, as DNA: TGTGCCAGCAGCCCCCTGGCTAGCCTGAGCACAGATACGCAGTATTTT. Its translation is CASSPLASLSTDTQYF.

This clonotype was detected a few times. The V gene is TRBV20-1, the J gene TRBJ1-1; D unresolved. The CDR3 totals 15 residues. The V gene's germline CDR1 is DFQATT and CDR2 SNEGSKA (reference sequence). V dropped 0 bases and J dropped 0 bases, with 11 bases sitting between them. The CDR3 DNA reads TGCAGTGCTAGAGATCTAGGTGCTATGAACACTGAAGCTTTCTTT. Translation gives CSARDLGAMNTEAFF.

This clonotype was recorded a few times. CDR3 sequence: CATSSLAGAYEQYF. CDR3 coding DNA: TGTGCCACCAGCAGTCTAGCGGGGGCCTACGAGCAGTACTTC. The genes are TRBV15 and TRBJ2-7; TRBD2 matches 10 bases. In germline, CDR1 is LNHNV, CDR2 YYDKDF (reference sequence). The CDR3 consists of 14 residues. Losses at the gene ends were 3 bases for V and 2 bases for J; bases not matched to a gene: 1.

The chain joins TRBV29-1 to TRBJ2-7; 10 bases match TRBD2. With V trimmed by 0 bases and J by 4 bases, 9 bases remained unmatched. CDR1 and CDR2 from the germline V gene are SQVTM and ANQGSEA. The CDR3 has 16 amino acids. In DNA form, the CDR3 reads TGCAGCGTTGAAGACCCCTTCGCTAGCGGGGGATACGAGCAGTACTTC. This translates into CSVEDPFASGGYEQYF.